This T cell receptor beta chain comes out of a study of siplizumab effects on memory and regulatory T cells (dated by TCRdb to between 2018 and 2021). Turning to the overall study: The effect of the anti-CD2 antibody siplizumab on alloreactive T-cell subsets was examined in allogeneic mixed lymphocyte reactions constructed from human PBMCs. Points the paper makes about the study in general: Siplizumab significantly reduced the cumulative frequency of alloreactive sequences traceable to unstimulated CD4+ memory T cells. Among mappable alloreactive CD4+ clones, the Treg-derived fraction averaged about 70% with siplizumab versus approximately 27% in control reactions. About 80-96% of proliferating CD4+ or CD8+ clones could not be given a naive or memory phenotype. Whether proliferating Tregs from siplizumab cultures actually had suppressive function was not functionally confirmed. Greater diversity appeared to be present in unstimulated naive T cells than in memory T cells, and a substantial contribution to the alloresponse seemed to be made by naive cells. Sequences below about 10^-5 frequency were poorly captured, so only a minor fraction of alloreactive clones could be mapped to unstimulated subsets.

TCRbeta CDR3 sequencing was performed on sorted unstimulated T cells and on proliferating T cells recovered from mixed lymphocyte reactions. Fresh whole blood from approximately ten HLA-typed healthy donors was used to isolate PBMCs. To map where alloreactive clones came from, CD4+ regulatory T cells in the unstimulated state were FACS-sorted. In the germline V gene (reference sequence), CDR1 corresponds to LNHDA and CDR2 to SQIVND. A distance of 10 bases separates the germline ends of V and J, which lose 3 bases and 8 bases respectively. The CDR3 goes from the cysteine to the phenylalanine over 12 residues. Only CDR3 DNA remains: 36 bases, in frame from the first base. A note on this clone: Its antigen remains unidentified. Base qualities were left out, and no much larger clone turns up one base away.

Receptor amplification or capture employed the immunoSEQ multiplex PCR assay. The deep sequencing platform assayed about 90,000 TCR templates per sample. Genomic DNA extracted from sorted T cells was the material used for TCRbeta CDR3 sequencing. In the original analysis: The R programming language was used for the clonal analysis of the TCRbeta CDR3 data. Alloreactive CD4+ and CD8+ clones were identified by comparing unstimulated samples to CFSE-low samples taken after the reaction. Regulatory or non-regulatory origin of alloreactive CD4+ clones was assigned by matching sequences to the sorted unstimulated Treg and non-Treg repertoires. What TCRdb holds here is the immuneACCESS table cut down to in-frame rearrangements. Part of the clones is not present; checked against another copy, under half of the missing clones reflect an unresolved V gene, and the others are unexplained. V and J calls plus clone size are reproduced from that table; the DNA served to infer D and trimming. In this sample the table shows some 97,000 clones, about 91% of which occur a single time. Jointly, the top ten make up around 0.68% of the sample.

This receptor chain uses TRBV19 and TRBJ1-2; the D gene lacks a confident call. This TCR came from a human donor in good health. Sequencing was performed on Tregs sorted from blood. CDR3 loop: CASSIPVGGYTF. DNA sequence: TGTGCCAGTAGTATCCCCGTCGGGGGCTACACCTTC.